This T cell receptor (beta chain) was captured in a study of T cells in Graves' hyperthyroidism and ophthalmopathy. It was RNA transcripts that yielded the amplified TCR beta CDR3 regions. With the HTBI primer set, the TCR CDR3 went through a first round of RT-PCR. Using its own MiXCR run on the multiplex PCR reads, TCRdb lists one record per CDR3 protein. The data contain 50,000 to 60,000 distinct CDR3 sequences, roughly 49% of them singletons. Points on this clonotype: Its antigen is not known.

Whole-study results and caveats: A model of 13 V-J pairs discriminated ophthalmopathy from stable hyperthyroidism.

The authors obtained PBMCs from 10 ml of fresh peripheral blood. The CDR3 contains 14 residues. V was shortened by 5 bases and J by 3 bases, with 13 bases between the two germline ends. In germline, CDR1 is MGHRA, CDR2 YSYEKL. Sequenced material: blood. The genes are TRBV4-1 and TRBJ1-1; D gene ambiguous. The source is a woman between 25 and 40 years old with Graves' ophthalmopathy. The CDR3 DNA reads as TGCGCCAGCAGCGAAGGACGGAAGGACACTGAAGCTTTCTTT. This encodes CASSEGRKDTEAFF.